Shown below are 32 T cell receptor beta chains from a single sample sequenced in a study of PD-L1 blockade in urothelial cancer. As for time point: pretreatment peripheral blood. Sequencing used immunoSEQ multiplex PCR; TCRdb keeps in-frame clones, though not all of them. Seen here are about 130,000 clones, about 81% observed once, and the top ten hold 3.2%. This material consisted of PBMCs, taken around atezolizumab (anti-PD-L1) treatment. The receptors come from a man over 45 with urothelial cancer.

In DNA form, the CDR3 reads TGCAGCGTTCGGACTAGCGGAGTGAATGAGCAGTTCTTC. This gives the protein CSVRTSGVNEQFF. The J gene is TRBJ2-1, the V gene TRBV29-1, with 10 bases that match TRBD2. V dropped 5 bases and J dropped 7; count of bases not matched to a gene: 5. The CDR3 runs 13 residues. Germline CDR1 is SQVTM and CDR2 is ANQGSEA.

The CDR3 DNA reads as TGTGCCAGCAGCCAAGATAGTATCAGGGGGGTTTCCTACGAGCAGTACTTC. Translated: CASSQDSIRGVSYEQYF. The V gene is TRBV4-2, the J gene TRBJ2-7; D is possibly TRBD1 (7 bases). Germline V gives CDR1 LGHNA, CDR2 YNFKEQ. The CDR3 is made up of 17 amino acids. V dropped 0 bases and J dropped 1 base, with 16 bases sitting between them.

The chain links TRBV11-2 to TRBJ2-7, with 11 bases that match TRBD1. The V gene end was trimmed by 1 base and the J gene end by 4 bases; junction bases not matched to a gene: 3. Looked up from germline, CDR1 is SGHAT and CDR2 is FQNNGV. The CDR3 has 15 residues. CDR3 sequence reads: CASSLVGTGGYEQYF. CDR3 sequence (DNA): TGTGCCAGCAGCTTAGTTGGGACAGGGGGTTACGAGCAGTACTTC.

The rearrangement uses TRBV27 and TRBJ1-2, with a possible D match to TRBD1 (5 bases). The CDR3 is 12 residues long. V was pared by 4 bases and J by 8 bases, with 11 bases between. Germline values: CDR1 MNHEY, CDR2 SMNVEV (reference sequence). The CDR3 reads CASSSVGGGYTF. As DNA, the CDR3 is TGTGCCAGCAGTTCGGTGGGGGGGGGCTACACCTTC.

This chain connects TRBV28 to TRBJ2-1; 7 positions agree with TRBD2. V lost 7 bases to trimming and J lost 1 base; unmatched junction nucleotides: 10. Germline assignment: CDR1 MDHEN and CDR2 SYDVKM. The CDR3 loop spans 16 amino acids. The CDR3 is CASIVAGARSYNEQFF. The CDR3 bases are TGTGCCAGCATTGTGGCGGGAGCTCGTTCCTACAATGAGCAGTTCTTC.

This chain connects TRBV28 to TRBJ2-4; D ambiguous. Germline V CDR1 and CDR2: MDHEN, SYDVKM. The CDR3 contains 12 residues. V was pared by 7 bases and J by 0 bases, with 4 bases between. The CDR3 nucleotides are TGTGCCAGCAATATAGCCAAAAACATTCAGTACTTC. Translation gives CASNIAKNIQYF.

This chain's CDR3 is CASSLQGAWNTEAFF. CDR3 bases: TGCGCCAGCAGTTTACAGGGGGCATGGAACACTGAAGCTTTCTTT. V and J are TRBV5-1 and TRBJ1-1; 9 nucleotides align to TRBD1. This CDR3 has 15 amino acids. Germline lookup yields CDR1 SGHRS and CDR2 YFSETQ. V shed 5 bases and J 1 base; nucleotides not matched to a gene: 6. The full variable domain, completed using reference TRBV5-1 and TRBJ1-1, is KAGVTQTPRYLIKTRGQQVTLSCSPISGHRSVSWYQQTPGQGLQFLFEYFSETQRNKGNFPGRFSGRQFSNSRSEMNVSTLELGDSALYLCASSLQGAWNTEAFFGQGTRLTVV.

This chain uses TRBV10-2 with TRBJ1-1; 8 bases are shared with TRBD1. The germline V gene encodes CDR1 WSHSY and CDR2 SAAADI. The CDR3 covers 13 residues. V was clipped by 5 bases and J by 5 bases; unmatched bases: 4. The CDR3, as DNA: TGCGCCAGCAGTACAGGGGGTCGGACTGAAGCTTTCTTT. Translated: CASSTGGRTEAFF.

This clone was recorded once. This rearrangement joins TRBV14 to TRBJ2-3; 10 nucleotides line up with TRBD2. J gave up 14 bases and V 0 bases, and 8 bases lay outside the gene matches. The CDR3 is 14 amino acids. Germline values: CDR1 SGHDN, CDR2 FVKESK. DNA for the CDR3: TGTGCCAGCAGCCAAGATCGACTAGCGGGCCTCTCGTATTTT. The encoded protein is CASSQDRLAGLSYF.

The CDR3 sequence: CASSLFAGQGQPQHF. The CDR3 nucleotides read TGTGCCAGCAGCTTGTTTGCGGGACAGGGGCAGCCCCAGCATTTT. This rearrangement joins TRBV5-5 to TRBJ1-5; 10 bases are a match to TRBD1. Trimming at V came to 1 base and at J to 7 bases, leaving 5 bases not matched to a gene. This CDR3 region has 15 residues. Germline V gene data show CDR1 as SGHKS and CDR2 as YYEKEE (reference sequence).

The chain couples TRBV4-1 to TRBJ1-1, with D unresolved. Germline CDR1 is MGHRA and CDR2 is YSYEKL. Between the trimmed V and J ends, which lost 1 base and 1 base, there was a span of 7 bases. This CDR3 has 14 residues. Here the CDR3 DNA reads TGCGCCAGCAGCCAAGTCGCGGGGAACACTGAAGCTTTCTTT. Amino acid sequence: CASSQVAGNTEAFF.

J is TRBJ2-1 and V is TRBV10-2, with 14 bases matching TRBD2. Germline loops: CDR1 WSHSY, CDR2 SAAADI. After removal of 3 bases from V and 9 bases from J, the junction contained 4 bases not matched to a gene. This CDR3 contains 15 residues. The CDR3 spells CASSDRLAGGGEQFF. The CDR3 bases are TGCGCCAGCAGTGACCGACTAGCGGGAGGGGGTGAGCAGTTCTTC.

This sequence joins TRBV5-5 and TRBJ1-2; a weak D match, TRBD1 (6 bases). This CDR3 is 14 amino acids long. From germline, CDR1 is SGHKS and CDR2 YYEKEE (reference sequence). Trimming removed 4 bases from V and 5 bases from J, with 15 bases in between. In DNA form, the CDR3 reads TGTGCCAGCAGCCGGGACATTAACTTGTATGGCTACACCTTC. Translating gives CASSRDINLYGYTF.

The chain combines TRBV7-6 with TRBJ2-7; D possibly corresponds to TRBD2 (5 bases). This CDR3 region has 14 residues. Trimming took off 7 bases at V and 9 bases at J, with 22 bases between the two ends. The germline gives CDR1 SGHVS, CDR2 FNYEAQ. CDR3 sequence: CASTRRAAPDVQYF. Here the CDR3 DNA reads TGTGCCAGCACCCGACGAGCGGCCCCCGACGTGCAGTACTTC.

The chain recombines TRBV7-9 with TRBJ2-1; 8 nucleotides agree with TRBD2. Losses at the gene ends were 5 bases for V and 4 bases for J; bases not matched to a gene: 10. The germline gives CDR1 SEHNR, CDR2 FQNEAQ (reference sequence). CDR3 length equals 16 residues. The CDR3 nucleotides are TGTGCCAGCAGCCGCCCGGTCCTAGCGGGTTACAATGAGCAGTTCTTC. It codes for CASSRPVLAGYNEQFF.

In the case of this clone: The junction departs from germline at one end; a sequencing error may be responsible. The chain carries TRBV7-9 and TRBJ2-1; tentative D call: TRBD2 (5 bases). Germline V gene lookup returns CDR1 SEHNR and CDR2 FQNEAQ (reference sequence). The CDR3 runs to 16 residues. The CDR3 protein is CASSFQRNLLYDEQFF. The CDR3 region has the DNA TGTGCCAGCAGCTTCCAGCGGAATCTCCTCTACGATGAGCAGTTCTTC.

This clone was counted once. This chain connects TRBV19 to TRBJ1-1; D gene ambiguous. There are 14 residues in the CDR3. Trimming removed 6 bases at V and 4 bases at J, with 15 bases between. CDR1 and CDR2 from the germline V gene are LNHDA and SQIVND (reference sequence). The CDR3 nucleotides are TGTGCCAGTAGGGAGCCGGGGAGTCGCACTGAAGCTTTCTTT. Amino acids: CASREPGSRTEAFF.

CDR3 nucleotides: TGTGCCTGGAGTGTGGGACAGGGGGCTCCCGGGGGGCCCCAGCATTTT. Translated: CAWSVGQGAPGGPQHF. The V call is TRBV30, the J call TRBJ1-5; 12 nucleotides match TRBD1. The CDR3 is 16 residues long. Losses at the gene ends were 0 bases for V and 9 bases for J; bases not matched to a gene: 9. Germline values: CDR1 GTSNPN, CDR2 SVGIG (reference sequence).

DNA of the CDR3: TGTGCCAGCACCCCTCAGGGGGCAATGAACACTGAAGCTTTCTTT. It specifies CASTPQGAMNTEAFF. V gene TRBV6-1 combines with J gene TRBJ1-1, with TRBD1 identical over 8 bases. This CDR3 is 15 amino acids long. CDR1 and CDR2 (germline): MNHNS, SASEGT. The trim removed 7 bases at V and 0 bases at J, leaving 7 bases unmatched.

The V call is TRBV7-3, the J call TRBJ2-6; possible D gene TRBD1, 5 bases. Germline CDR1 is SGHTA and CDR2 is FQGTGA. V lost 4 bases to trimming and J lost 2 bases, with 9 bases between them. The CDR3 is 15 amino acids. The CDR3 DNA sequence: TGTGCCAGCAGCTCGACAGCCCCTGGGGCCAACGTCCTGACTTTC. Translation: CASSSTAPGANVLTF.

The chain employs TRBV18 and TRBJ2-3; D call uncertain. CDR3 size: 13 residues. Germline V gene sequence: CDR1 KGHSH, CDR2 LQKENI. V dropped 9 bases and J dropped 0 bases, with 10 bases sitting between them. CDR3 DNA sequence: TGTGCCAGTCACTTCTCTAGCACAGATACGCAGTATTTT. Translating gives CASHFSSTDTQYF.

The chain employs TRBV6-6 and TRBJ1-4, with TRBD1 as a possible D gene (6 bases). CDR1 is MNHNY and CDR2 is SVGAGI in the germline V gene (reference sequence). Trimming left V 3 bases short and J 2 bases short, with 10 bases between. The CDR3 consists of 15 residues. Here the CDR3 DNA reads TGTGCCAGCAGTTATCAAGGGGGTACTAATGAAAAACTGTTTTTT. Amino acids: CASSYQGGTNEKLFF.

The chain carries TRBV4-1 and TRBJ1-5, with 9 bases lining up with TRBD1. The J segment lost 5 bases and the V segment lost 0 bases, leaving 8 bases of the junction unmatched. Germline V gene lookup returns CDR1 MGHRA and CDR2 YSYEKL. This CDR3 has 17 residues. CDR3 region: CASSQDEVGTGHQPQHF. The CDR3 DNA reads as TGCGCCAGCAGCCAAGATGAGGTAGGGACAGGGCATCAGCCCCAGCATTTT.

The chain recombines TRBV9 with TRBJ2-7; 7 bases map to TRBD2. The CDR3 has 15 amino acids. CDR1 and CDR2 (germline): SGDLS, YYNGEE. The V gene end was trimmed by 0 bases and the J gene end by 2 bases; junction bases not matched to a gene: 5. CDR3 bases: TGTGCCAGCAGCGTAGGGCTAGCGGAGACCTACGAGCAGTACTTC. Its protein is CASSVGLAETYEQYF.

The chain uses TRBV2 and TRBJ1-1, with TRBD1 as a possible D gene (5 bases). Trimming shortened V by 5 bases and J by 2 bases, and 12 bases separated the two germline ends. Per the germline V gene, CDR1 is SNHLY and CDR2 is FYNNEI. This CDR3 spans 14 amino acids. Written as DNA, the CDR3 is TGTGCCAGCAGTAAACAGGTATTAAACACTGAAGCTTTCTTT. Its translation: CASSKQVLNTEAFF.

J is TRBJ2-3 and V is TRBV7-9, with D possibly being TRBD2 (5 bases). Germline lookup yields CDR1 SEHNR and CDR2 FQNEAQ (reference sequence). V lost 3 bases to trimming and J lost 2 bases, with 9 bases between them. CDR3 length: 14 amino acids. CDR3 protein: CASSFRGNTDTQYF. The DNA for the CDR3 is TGTGCCAGCAGCTTTCGAGGGAACACAGATACGCAGTATTTT.

This chain links TRBV6-5 with TRBJ2-5; D might be TRBD1 (6 bases). The V end lost 8 bases, the J end lost 2 bases, and 12 bases lay between the germline ends. Germline CDR1 MNHEY, CDR2 SVGAGI. There are 13 residues in the CDR3. The CDR3 loop reads CASVGTGQETQYF. CDR3 bases: TGTGCCAGCGTCGGTACAGGGCAAGAGACCCAGTACTTC.

The J gene is TRBJ1-2, the V gene TRBV5-4; TRBD1 matches 10 bases. Looked up from germline, CDR1 is SGHNT and CDR2 is YYREEE (reference sequence). CDR3 size: 15 residues. With 3 bases clipped from V and 4 bases from J, the junction kept 6 bases outside the gene matches. CDR3 in amino acids: CASSSLTGGGYGYTF. The CDR3 coding sequence is TGTGCCAGCAGCTCCCTGACAGGGGGCGGCTATGGCTACACCTTC.

The sample holds many counts of this clone. This rearrangement joins TRBV29-1 to TRBJ2-7, with D possibly TRBD1 on 6 matching bases. V shed 6 bases and J shed 4 bases, with 13 bases lying between them. CDR1 and CDR2 from the germline V gene are SQVTM and ANQGSEA. CDR3 length: 12 residues. The CDR3 sequence is CSVQGRWYEQYF. For the CDR3, the DNA is TGCAGCGTCCAGGGGCGTTGGTACGAGCAGTACTTC.

This chain connects TRBV4-1 to TRBJ2-3; the D gene is possibly TRBD2 (6 bases). The CDR3 length is 15 residues. V shed 0 bases and J shed 0 bases, with 7 bases lying between them. Germline loops: CDR1 MGHRA, CDR2 YSYEKL. The CDR3 spells CASSQDGTSTDTQYF. The DNA of the CDR3 is TGCGCCAGCAGCCAAGACGGGACTAGCACAGATACGCAGTATTTT.

The chain employs TRBV27 and TRBJ1-5, with D perhaps TRBD1 (5 bases). The CDR3 extends over 14 amino acids. Germline V gene lookup returns CDR1 MNHEY and CDR2 SMNVEV (reference sequence). V was cut by 5 bases and J by 9 bases, with 17 bases left in between. CDR3 in amino acids: CASSKWDGGGPQHF. The CDR3 DNA is TGTGCCAGCAGTAAATGGGACGGGGGAGGGCCCCAGCATTTT.

This sequence joins TRBV6-1 and TRBJ2-2; TRBD2 might be the D (5 bases). Looked up from germline, CDR1 is MNHNS and CDR2 is SASEGT. V was shortened by 11 bases and J by 1 base, with 8 bases between the two germline ends. The CDR3 extends over 12 amino acids. The CDR3 is CAGRQNTGELFF. CDR3 bases: TGTGCCGGGAGACAGAACACCGGGGAGCTGTTTTTT.